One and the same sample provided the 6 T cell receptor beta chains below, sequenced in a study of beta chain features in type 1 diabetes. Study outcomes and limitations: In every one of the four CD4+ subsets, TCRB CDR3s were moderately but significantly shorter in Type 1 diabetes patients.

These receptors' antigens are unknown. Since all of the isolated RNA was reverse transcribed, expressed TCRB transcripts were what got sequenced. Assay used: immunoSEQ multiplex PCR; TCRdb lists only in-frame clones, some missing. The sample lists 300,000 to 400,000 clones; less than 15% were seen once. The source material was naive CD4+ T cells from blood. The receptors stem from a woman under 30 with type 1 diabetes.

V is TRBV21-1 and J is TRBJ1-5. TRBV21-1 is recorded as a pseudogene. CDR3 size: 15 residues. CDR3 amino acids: CASSKARVEDQPQHF. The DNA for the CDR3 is TGTGCCAGCAGCAAAGCGAGGGTCGAGGATCAGCCCCAGCATTTT.

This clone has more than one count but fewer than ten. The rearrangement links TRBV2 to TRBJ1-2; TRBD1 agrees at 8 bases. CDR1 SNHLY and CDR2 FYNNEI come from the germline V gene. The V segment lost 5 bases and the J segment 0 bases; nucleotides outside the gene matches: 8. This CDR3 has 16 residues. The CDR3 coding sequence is TGTGCCAGCAGTCAAAGACAGGGGCAAGCTAACTATGGCTACACCTTC. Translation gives CASSQRQGQANYGYTF.

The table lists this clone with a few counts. The CDR3 protein is CASSPQGTGELFF. Here the CDR3 DNA reads TGTGCCAGCTCACCACAGGGGACCGGGGAGCTGTTTTTT. The chain is built from TRBV18 and TRBJ2-2, with D tentatively TRBD1 (5 bases). From germline, CDR1 is KGHSH and CDR2 LQKENI. V lost 1 base and J lost 5, with 5 bases in between. CDR3 length equals 13 residues. Complete variable domain (other parts from reference TRBV18 and TRBJ2-2): NAGVMQNPRHLVRRRGQEARLRCSPMKGHSHVYWYRQLPEEGLKFMVYLQKENIIDESGMPKERFSAEFPKEGPSILRIQQVVRGDSAAYFCASSPQGTGELFFGEGSRLTVL.

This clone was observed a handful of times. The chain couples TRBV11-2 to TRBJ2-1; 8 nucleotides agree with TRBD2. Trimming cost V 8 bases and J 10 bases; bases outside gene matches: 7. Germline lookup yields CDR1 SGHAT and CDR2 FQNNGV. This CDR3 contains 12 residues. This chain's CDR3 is CASREGGREQFF. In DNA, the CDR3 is TGTGCCAGCCGGGAGGGGGGTCGAGAGCAGTTCTTC.

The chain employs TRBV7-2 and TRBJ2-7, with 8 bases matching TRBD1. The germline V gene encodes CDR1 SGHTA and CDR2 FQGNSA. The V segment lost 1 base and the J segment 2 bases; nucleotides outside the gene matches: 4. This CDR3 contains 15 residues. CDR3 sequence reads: CASSLGQGRTYEQYV. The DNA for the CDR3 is TGTGCCAGCAGCTTAGGACAGGGGCGAACCTACGAGCAGTACGTC.

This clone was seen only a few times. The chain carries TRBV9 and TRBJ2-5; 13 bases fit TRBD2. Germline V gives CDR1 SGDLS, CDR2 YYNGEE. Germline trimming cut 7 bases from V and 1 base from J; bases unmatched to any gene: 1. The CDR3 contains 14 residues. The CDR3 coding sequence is TGTGCCAGCGGGACTAGCGGGATCCAAGAGACCCAGTACTTC. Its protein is CASGTSGIQETQYF.